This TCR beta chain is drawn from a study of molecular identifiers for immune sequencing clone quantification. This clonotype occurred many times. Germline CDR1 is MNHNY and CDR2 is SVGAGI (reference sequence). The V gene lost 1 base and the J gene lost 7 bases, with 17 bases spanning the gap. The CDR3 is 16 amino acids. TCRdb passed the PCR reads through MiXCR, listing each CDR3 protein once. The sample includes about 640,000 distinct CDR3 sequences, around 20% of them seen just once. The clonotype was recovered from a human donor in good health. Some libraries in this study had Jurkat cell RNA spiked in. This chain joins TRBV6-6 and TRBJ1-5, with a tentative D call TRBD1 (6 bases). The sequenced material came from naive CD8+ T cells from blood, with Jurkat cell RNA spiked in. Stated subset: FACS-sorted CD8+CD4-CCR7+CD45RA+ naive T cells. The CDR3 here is CASSYLPGEERQPQHF. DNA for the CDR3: TGTGCCAGCAGTTACTTGCCAGGGGAAGAGAGGCAGCCCCAGCATTTT.